The 10 T cell receptor beta chains below all came from one sample that was sequenced in a study of shared clonotypes between healthy human individuals (dated by TCRdb to the early 2020s). The library was built by means of the immunoSEQ multiplex PCR assay. TCRdb re-hosts the immuneACCESS table, in-frame sequences only. Its copies lack some clones; in the studies checked, an unresolved V gene accounts for under half of them, and the cause for the rest is not known. The sample profile shows 2 million to 2.5 million clones; 85% to 95% of them were found once. The ten biggest clones cover 0.37% of the sample. Sample: naive CD4+ T cells from PBMCs. Read against the paper, the sample's cell subset or site label means: CD45RA+ positively selected. The source of these receptors is a man aged 18 to 29 in good health. Some clones in this sample may be carry-over from other donors' samples.

This sequence joins TRBV7-8 and TRBJ2-7, with TRBD1 identical over 9 bases. The CDR3 length is 16 residues. The J segment lost 1 base and the V segment lost 5 bases, leaving 9 bases of the junction unmatched. CDR1 SGHVS and CDR2 FQNEAQ come from the germline V gene. Here the CDR3 DNA reads TGTGCCAGCAGCAACAGAGAGGGGACAGGGTCCTACGAGCAGTACTTC. It yields the protein CASSNREGTGSYEQYF.

The genes are TRBV5-1 and TRBJ1-4; D ambiguous. This CDR3 contains 14 residues. Germline V gene lookup returns CDR1 SGHRS and CDR2 YFSETQ. Trimming took off 3 bases at V and 4 bases at J, with 10 bases between the two ends. DNA of the CDR3: TGCGCCAGCAGCTCTACCCTCGTTAATGAAAAACTGTTTTTT. Translated, it gives CASSSTLVNEKLFF. Looking up the rest from reference TRBV5-1 and TRBJ1-4 gives the full variable domain: KAGVTQTPRYLIKTRGQQVTLSCSPISGHRSVSWYQQTPGQGLQFLFEYFSETQRNKGNFPGRFSGRQFSNSRSEMNVSTLELGDSALYLCASSSTLVNEKLFFGSGTQLSVL.

The chain links TRBV10-3 to TRBJ2-1; 11 nucleotides align to TRBD2. The J segment lost 2 bases and the V segment lost 5 bases, leaving 2 bases of the junction unmatched. The germline CDR1 and CDR2 sequences are ENHRY and SYGVKD. This CDR3 is 15 amino acids long. The CDR3 spells CAISPLAGAYNEQFF. The CDR3 bases are TGTGCCATCAGTCCACTAGCGGGAGCCTACAATGAGCAGTTCTTC.

The gene calls are TRBV28 and TRBJ1-5; tentative D call: TRBD1 (5 bases). The CDR3 has 14 amino acids. The V end was cut by 5 bases, the J end by 3 bases, with 11 bases between. Germline V gene data show CDR1 as MDHEN and CDR2 as SYDVKM. The CDR3 nucleotides read TGTGCCAGCAGTCGTGACAGCTTCAATCAGCCCCAGCATTTT. Its protein is CASSRDSFNQPQHF.

This clone appeared once. V is TRBV7-8 and J is TRBJ2-2, with D maybe TRBD1 (6 bases). This CDR3 is 16 amino acids long. Germline CDR1 reads SGHVS; CDR2 reads FQNEAQ. Between the trimmed V and J ends, which lost 2 bases and 3 bases, there was a span of 13 bases. In DNA, the CDR3 is TGTGCCAGCAGCTTACCACGAGGACAGTACACCGGGGAGCTGTTTTTT. Its protein is CASSLPRGQYTGELFF.

The chain recombines TRBV18 with TRBJ1-3; D gene unclear. The CDR3 is made up of 14 amino acids. CDR1 KGHSH and CDR2 LQKENI come from the germline V gene. V gave up 2 bases and J gave up 7 bases, with 12 bases separating them. CDR3 DNA sequence: TGTGCCAGCTCACCATCCTCTGGGGAGAACACCATATATTTT. Translation: CASSPSSGENTIYF.

This clone showed up just once. V usage is TRBV6-5 and J usage is TRBJ1-4; 7 positions match TRBD1. Germline CDR1 MNHEY, CDR2 SVGAGI. V dropped 6 bases and J dropped 5; count of bases not matched to a gene: 6. The CDR3 length is 14 residues. Written as DNA, the CDR3 is TGTGCCAGCAGGCGACAGGGAGTGAATGAAAAACTGTTTTTT. This codes for CASRRQGVNEKLFF.

V gene TRBV6-4 combines with J gene TRBJ1-5; D gene ambiguous. Germline lookup yields CDR1 MRHNA and CDR2 SNTAGT. V lost 7 bases and J lost 4, with 8 bases in between. The CDR3 sequence is 12 residues long. The CDR3 sequence is CASKGNNQPQHF. CDR3 coding DNA: TGTGCCAGCAAGGGTAATAATCAGCCCCAGCATTTT.

This chain uses TRBV10-1 with TRBJ2-1, with TRBD1 matching over 7 bases. The J segment lost 5 bases and the V segment lost 2 bases, leaving 6 bases of the junction unmatched. Germline lookup yields CDR1 WNHNN and CDR2 SYGVQD (reference sequence). The CDR3 totals 15 residues. CDR3 coding DNA: TGCGCCAGCAGTGAGAGAAGGGGGCAACACAATGAGCAGTTCTTC. Amino acids: CASSERRGQHNEQFF.

As concerns this clone: The identical CDR3 is also encoded by other nucleotide sequences in the sample. The J gene is TRBJ2-5, the V gene TRBV4-1; TRBD1 aligns across 8 bases. CDR1 is MGHRA and CDR2 is YSYEKL in the germline V gene. The CDR3 is made up of 16 amino acids. V lost 2 bases to trimming and J lost 8 bases; unmatched junction nucleotides: 13. The CDR3 loop reads CASSQTGRGLGETQYF. CDR3 nucleotide sequence: TGCGCCAGCAGCCAAACTGGCAGGGGGCTTGGAGAAACCCAGTACTTC.